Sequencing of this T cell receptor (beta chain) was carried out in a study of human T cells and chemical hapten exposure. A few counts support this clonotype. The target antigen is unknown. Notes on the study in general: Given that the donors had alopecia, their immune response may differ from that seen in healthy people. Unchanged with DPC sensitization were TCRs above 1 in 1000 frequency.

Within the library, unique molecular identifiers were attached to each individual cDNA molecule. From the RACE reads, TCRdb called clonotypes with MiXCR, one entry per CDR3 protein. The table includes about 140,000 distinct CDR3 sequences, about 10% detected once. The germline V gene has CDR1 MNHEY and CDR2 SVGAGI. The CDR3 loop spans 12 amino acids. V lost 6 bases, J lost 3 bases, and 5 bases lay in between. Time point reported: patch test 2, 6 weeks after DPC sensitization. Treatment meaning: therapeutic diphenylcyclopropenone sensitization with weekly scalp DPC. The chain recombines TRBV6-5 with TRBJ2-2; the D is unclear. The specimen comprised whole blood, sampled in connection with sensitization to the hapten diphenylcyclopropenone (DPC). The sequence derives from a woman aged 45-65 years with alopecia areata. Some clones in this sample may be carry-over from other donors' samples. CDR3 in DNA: TGTGCCAGCAGCCAGTACACCGGGGAGCTGTTTTTT. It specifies CASSQYTGELFF.